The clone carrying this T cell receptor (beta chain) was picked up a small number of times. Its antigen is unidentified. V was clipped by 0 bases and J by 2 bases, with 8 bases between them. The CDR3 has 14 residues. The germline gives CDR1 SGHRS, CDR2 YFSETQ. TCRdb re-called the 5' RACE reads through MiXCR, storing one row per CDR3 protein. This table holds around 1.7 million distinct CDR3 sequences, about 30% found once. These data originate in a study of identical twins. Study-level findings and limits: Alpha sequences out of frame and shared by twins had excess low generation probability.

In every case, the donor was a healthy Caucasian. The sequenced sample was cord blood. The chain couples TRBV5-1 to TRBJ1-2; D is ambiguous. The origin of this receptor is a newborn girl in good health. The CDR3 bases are TGCGCCAGCAGCTTGGGTTGGACCAACTATGGCTACACCTTC. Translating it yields CASSLGWTNYGYTF. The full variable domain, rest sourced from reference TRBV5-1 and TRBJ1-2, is KAGVTQTPRYLIKTRGQQVTLSCSPISGHRSVSWYQQTPGQGLQFLFEYFSETQRNKGNFPGRFSGRQFSNSRSEMNVSTLELGDSALYLCASSLGWTNYGYTFGSGTRLTVV.